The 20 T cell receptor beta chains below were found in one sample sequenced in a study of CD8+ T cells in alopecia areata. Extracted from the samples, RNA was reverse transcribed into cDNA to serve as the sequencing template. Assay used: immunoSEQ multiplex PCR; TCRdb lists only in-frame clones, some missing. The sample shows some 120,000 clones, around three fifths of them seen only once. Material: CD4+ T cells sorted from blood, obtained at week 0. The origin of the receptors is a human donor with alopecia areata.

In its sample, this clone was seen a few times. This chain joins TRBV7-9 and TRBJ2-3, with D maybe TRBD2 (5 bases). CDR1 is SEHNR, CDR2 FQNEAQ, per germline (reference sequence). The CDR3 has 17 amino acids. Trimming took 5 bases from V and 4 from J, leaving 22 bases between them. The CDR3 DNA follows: TGTGCCAGCAGCGGCAGCCACGGCCAGCGAGGGTCAGATACGCAGTATTTT. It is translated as CASSGSHGQRGSDTQYF. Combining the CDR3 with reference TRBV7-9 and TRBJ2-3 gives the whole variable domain DTGVSQNPRHKITKRGQNVTFRCDPISEHNRLYWYRQTLGQGPEFLTYFQNEAQLEKSRLLSDRFSAERPKGSFSTLEIQRTEQGDSAMYLCASSGSHGQRGSDTQYFGPGTRLTVL.

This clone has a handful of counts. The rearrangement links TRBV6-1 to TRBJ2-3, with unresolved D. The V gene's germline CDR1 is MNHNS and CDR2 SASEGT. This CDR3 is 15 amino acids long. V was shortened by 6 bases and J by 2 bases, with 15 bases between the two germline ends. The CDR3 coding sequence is TGTGCCAGCAGGCAAACCTGGGCGACCACAGATACGCAGTATTTT. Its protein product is CASRQTWATTDTQYF.

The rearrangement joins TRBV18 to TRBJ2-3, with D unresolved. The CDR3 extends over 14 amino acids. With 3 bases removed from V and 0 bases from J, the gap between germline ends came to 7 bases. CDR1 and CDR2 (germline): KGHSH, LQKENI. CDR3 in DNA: TGTGCCAGCTCACCCCCTACTAGCACAGATACGCAGTATTTT. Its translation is CASSPPTSTDTQYF.

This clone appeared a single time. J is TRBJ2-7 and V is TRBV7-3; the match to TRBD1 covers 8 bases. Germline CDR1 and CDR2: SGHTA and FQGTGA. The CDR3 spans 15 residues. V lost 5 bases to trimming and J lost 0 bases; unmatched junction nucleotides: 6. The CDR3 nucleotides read TGTGCCAGCAGCCCCCAAGGACAGGGCTCCTACGAGCAGTACTTC. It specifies CASSPQGQGSYEQYF. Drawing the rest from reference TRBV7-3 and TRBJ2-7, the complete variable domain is GAGVSQTPSNKVTEKGKYVELRCDPISGHTALYWYRQSLGQGPEFLIYFQGTGAADDSGLPNDRFFAVRPEGSVSTLKIQRTERGDSAVYLCASSPQGQGSYEQYFGPGTRLTVT.

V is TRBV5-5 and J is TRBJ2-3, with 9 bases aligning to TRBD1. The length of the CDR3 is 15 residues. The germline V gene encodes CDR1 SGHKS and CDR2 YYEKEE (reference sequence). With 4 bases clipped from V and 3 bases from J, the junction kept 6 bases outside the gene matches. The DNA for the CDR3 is TGTGCCAGCAGCCGGGACAGGGAGTCGACAGATACGCAGTATTTT. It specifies CASSRDRESTDTQYF. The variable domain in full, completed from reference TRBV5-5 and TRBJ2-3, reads DAGVTQSPTHLIKTRGQQVTLRCSPISGHKSVSWYQQVLGQGPQFIFQYYEKEERGRGNFPDRFSARQFPNYSSELNVNALLLGDSALYLCASSRDRESTDTQYFGPGTRLTVL.

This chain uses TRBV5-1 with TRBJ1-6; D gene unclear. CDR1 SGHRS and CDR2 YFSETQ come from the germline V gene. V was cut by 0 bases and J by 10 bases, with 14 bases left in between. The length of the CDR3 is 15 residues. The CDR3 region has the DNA TGCGCCAGCAGCTTGGCCTCTACGGCAGACTCACCCCTCCACTTT. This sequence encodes CASSLASTADSPLHF.

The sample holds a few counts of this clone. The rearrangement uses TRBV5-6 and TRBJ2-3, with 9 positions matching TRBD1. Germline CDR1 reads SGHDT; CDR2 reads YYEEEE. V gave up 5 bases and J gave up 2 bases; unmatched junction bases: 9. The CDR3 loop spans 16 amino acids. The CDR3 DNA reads TGTGCCAGCAGTGATGCCGGACAGGGGACCACAGATACGCAGTATTTT. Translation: CASSDAGQGTTDTQYF.

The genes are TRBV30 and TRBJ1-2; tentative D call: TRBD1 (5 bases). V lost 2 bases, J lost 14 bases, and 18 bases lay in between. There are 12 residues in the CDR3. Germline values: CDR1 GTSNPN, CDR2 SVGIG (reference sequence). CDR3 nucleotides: TGTGCCTGGAGTCCCACAGGTCGGGTAGAAACCTTC. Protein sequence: CAWSPTGRVETF.

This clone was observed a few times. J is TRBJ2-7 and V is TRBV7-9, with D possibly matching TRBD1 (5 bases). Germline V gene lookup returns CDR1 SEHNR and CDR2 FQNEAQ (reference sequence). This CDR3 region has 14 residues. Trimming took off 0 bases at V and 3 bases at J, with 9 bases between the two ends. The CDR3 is CASSLAPGFYEQYF. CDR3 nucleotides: TGTGCCAGCAGCTTAGCCCCAGGGTTCTACGAGCAGTACTTC.

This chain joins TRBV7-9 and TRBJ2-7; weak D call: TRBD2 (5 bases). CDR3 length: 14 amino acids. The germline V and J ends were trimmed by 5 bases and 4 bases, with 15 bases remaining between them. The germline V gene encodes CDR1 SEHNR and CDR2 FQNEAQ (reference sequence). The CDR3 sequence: CASSQYSAEYEQYF. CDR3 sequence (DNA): TGTGCCAGCAGCCAGTATAGCGCGGAATACGAGCAGTACTTC. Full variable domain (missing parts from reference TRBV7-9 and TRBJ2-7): DTGVSQNPRHKITKRGQNVTFRCDPISEHNRLYWYRQTLGQGPEFLTYFQNEAQLEKSRLLSDRFSAERPKGSFSTLEIQRTEQGDSAMYLCASSQYSAEYEQYFGPGTRLTVT.

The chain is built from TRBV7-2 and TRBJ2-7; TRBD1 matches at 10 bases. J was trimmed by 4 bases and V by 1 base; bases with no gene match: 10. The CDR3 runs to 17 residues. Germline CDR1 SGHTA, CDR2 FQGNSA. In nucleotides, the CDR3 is TGTGCCAGCAGCTTAGTAGGGGTCGGGGACAGGGGATACGAGCAGTACTTC. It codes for CASSLVGVGDRGYEQYF.

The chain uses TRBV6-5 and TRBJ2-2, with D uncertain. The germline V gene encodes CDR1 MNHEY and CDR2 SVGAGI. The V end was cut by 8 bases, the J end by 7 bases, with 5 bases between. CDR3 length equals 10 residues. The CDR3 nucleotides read TGTGCCAGCGGCGGCGGGGAGCTGTTTTTT. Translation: CASGGGELFF.

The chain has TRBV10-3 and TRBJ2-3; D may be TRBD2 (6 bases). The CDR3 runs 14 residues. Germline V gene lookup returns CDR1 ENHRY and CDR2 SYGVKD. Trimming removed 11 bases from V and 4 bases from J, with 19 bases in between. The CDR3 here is CAYRPGRDSDTQYF. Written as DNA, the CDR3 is TGTGCCTACCGACCTGGCAGGGACTCAGATACGCAGTATTTT.

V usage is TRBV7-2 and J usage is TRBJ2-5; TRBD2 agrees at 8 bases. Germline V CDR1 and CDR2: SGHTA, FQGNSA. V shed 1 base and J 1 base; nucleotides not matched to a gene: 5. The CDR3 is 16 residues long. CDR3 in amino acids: CASSLVASGPQETQYF. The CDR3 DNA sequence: TGTGCCAGCAGCTTAGTGGCTAGCGGGCCCCAAGAGACCCAGTACTTC.

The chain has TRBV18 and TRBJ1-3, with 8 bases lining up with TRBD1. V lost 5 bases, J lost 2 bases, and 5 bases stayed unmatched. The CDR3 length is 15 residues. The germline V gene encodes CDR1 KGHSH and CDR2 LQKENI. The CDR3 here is CASSTTGDPGNTIYF. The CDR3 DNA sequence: TGTGCCAGCTCAACGACAGGGGACCCTGGAAACACCATATATTTT.

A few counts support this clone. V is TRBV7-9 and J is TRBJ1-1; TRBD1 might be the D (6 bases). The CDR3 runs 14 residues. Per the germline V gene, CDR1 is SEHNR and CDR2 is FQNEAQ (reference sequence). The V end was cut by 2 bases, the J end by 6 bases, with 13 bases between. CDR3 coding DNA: TGTGCCAGCAGCTTACTGCAGGGGATACCTGAAGCTTTCTTT. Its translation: CASSLLQGIPEAFF. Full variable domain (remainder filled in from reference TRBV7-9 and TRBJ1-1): DTGVSQNPRHKITKRGQNVTFRCDPISEHNRLYWYRQTLGQGPEFLTYFQNEAQLEKSRLLSDRFSAERPKGSFSTLEIQRTEQGDSAMYLCASSLLQGIPEAFFGQGTRLTVV.

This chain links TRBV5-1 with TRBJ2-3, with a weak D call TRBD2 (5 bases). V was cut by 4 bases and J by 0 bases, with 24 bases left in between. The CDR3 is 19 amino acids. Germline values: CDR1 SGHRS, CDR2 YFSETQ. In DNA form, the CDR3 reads TGCGCCAGCAGCGGCCGGGATTCCCGTGTCACGATTAGCACAGATACGCAGTATTTT. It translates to CASSGRDSRVTISTDTQYF.

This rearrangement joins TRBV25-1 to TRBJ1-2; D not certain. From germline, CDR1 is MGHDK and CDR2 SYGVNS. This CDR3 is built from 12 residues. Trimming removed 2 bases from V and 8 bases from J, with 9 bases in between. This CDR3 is CASSERLKGYTF. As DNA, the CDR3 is TGTGCCAGCAGTGAAAGGCTTAAGGGCTACACCTTC.

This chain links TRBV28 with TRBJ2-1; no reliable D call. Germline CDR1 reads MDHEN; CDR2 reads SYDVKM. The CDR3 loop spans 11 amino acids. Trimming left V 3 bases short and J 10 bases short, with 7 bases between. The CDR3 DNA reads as TGTGCCAGCAGTTTTGAGGCCGAGCAGTTCTTC. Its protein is CASSFEAEQFF.

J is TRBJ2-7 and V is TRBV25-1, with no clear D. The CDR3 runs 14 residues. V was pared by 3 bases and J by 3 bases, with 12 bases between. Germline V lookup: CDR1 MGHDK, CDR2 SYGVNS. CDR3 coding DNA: TGTGCCAGCAGTGATTGGGTCGGTAACTACGAGCAGTACTTC. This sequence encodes CASSDWVGNYEQYF.